The entry below gives a single T cell receptor (beta chain) sequence along with its context. Its antigen is undetermined. TCRdb's copy holds only in-frame clones and misses some; the assay was immunoSEQ multiplex PCR. The data contain about 19,000 clones, approximately 77% of them singletons. This sample is part of a study of OX40 agonist ivuxolimab in advanced cancers. The overall study: Earlier treatment with anti-PD-1, anti-PD-L1 or anti-CTLA-4 was permitted, and 30% to 40% had received some.

Study-level findings and limits: No antigen was identified for the clonally expanded peripheral T cells.

This CDR3 is 15 amino acids long. Germline V lookup: CDR1 LNHDA, CDR2 SQIVND (reference sequence). V lost 5 bases, J lost 3 bases, and 7 bases stayed unmatched. V gene TRBV19 combines with J gene TRBJ1-5, with 7 bases lining up with TRBD1. This TCR was recovered from an adult with an advanced solid tumor such as melanoma, head and neck, liver or kidney cancer. Material: CD4+ or CD8+ T cells sorted from blood, obtained in a trial of the OX40 agonist ivuxolimab. CDR3 residues: CASSPPGGHNQPQHF. The CDR3 DNA follows: TGTGCCAGTAGTCCCCCAGGGGGACACAATCAGCCCCAGCATTTT.